This T cell receptor beta chain originates from a study of T cell responses to AZD1222 COVID-19 vaccine. Findings and limits, study-wide: Repertoire collection took place solely once the T cell response had peaked. Reportedly, close to half of spike-specific TCRs are directed against unmutated variant regions. Donors skewed white British and female; clonal diversity was possibly underestimated.

Comments on this clone: Its specificity is unknown.

The table came from immunoSEQ multiplex PCR; TCRdb's copy has only in-frame clones and leaves some out. Of about 180,000 clones in the sample, over 75% are singletons; the top ten hold 1.5%. Germline V gives CDR1 MNHEY, CDR2 SMNVEV (reference sequence). The CDR3 runs to 14 residues. Trimming took off 5 bases at V and 2 bases at J, with 10 bases between the two ends. This clonotype was sampled from an adult in good health. The chain links TRBV27 to TRBJ1-5; D gene ambiguous. Specimen: peripheral blood, collected on day 0 of AZD1222 vaccination. The CDR3 loop reads CASSQSDRNQPQHF. The CDR3 DNA reads TGTGCCAGCAGTCAGTCCGACCGCAATCAGCCCCAGCATTTT.